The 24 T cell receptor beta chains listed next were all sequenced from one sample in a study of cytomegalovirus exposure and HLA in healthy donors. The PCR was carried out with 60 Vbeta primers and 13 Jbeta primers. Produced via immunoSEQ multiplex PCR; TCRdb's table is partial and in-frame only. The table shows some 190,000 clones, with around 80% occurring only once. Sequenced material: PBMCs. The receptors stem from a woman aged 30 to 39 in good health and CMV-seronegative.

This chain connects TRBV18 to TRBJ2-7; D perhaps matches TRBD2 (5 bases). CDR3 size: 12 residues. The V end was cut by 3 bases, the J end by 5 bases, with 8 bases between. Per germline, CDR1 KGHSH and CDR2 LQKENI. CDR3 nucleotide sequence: TGTGCCAGCTCACCGAGGGTTCACGAGCAGTACTTC. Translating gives CASSPRVHEQYF. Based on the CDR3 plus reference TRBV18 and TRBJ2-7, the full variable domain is NAGVMQNPRHLVRRRGQEARLRCSPMKGHSHVYWYRQLPEEGLKFMVYLQKENIIDESGMPKERFSAEFPKEGPSILRIQQVVRGDSAAYFCASSPRVHEQYFGPGTRLTVT.

The CDR3 sequence is CASSEGRSQPQHF. For the CDR3, the DNA is TGTGCCAGCAGTGAGGGCAGGTCCCAGCCCCAGCATTTT. This chain joins TRBV6-1 and TRBJ1-5; D call uncertain. The CDR3 sequence is 13 residues long. V lost 3 bases to trimming and J lost 7 bases, with 10 bases between them. CDR1 and CDR2 (germline): MNHNS, SASEGT.

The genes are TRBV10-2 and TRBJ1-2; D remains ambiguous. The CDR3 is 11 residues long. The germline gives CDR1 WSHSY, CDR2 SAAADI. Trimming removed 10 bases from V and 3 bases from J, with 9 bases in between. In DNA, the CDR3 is TGCGCCACCGGAGGGTACTATGGCTACACCTTC. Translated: CATGGYYGYTF.

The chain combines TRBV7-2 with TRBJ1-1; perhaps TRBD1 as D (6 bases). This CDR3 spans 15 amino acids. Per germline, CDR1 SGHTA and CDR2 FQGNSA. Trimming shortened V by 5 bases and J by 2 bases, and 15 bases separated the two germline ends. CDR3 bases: TGTGCCAGCAGCCCAATGGGGACACCAAACACTGAAGCTTTCTTT. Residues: CASSPMGTPNTEAFF.

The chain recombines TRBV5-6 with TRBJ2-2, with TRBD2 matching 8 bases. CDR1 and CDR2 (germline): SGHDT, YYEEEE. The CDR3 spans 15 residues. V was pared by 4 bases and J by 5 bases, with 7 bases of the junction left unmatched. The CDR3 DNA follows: TGTGCCAGCAGCCCGATCGGGGGGGGGACCGGGGAGCTGTTTTTT. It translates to CASSPIGGGTGELFF.

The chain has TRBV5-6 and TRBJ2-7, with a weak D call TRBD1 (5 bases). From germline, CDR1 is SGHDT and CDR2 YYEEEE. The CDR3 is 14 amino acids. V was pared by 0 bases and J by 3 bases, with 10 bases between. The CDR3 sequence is CASSLGQMNYEQYF. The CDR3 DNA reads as TGTGCCAGCAGCTTGGGACAGATGAACTACGAGCAGTACTTC.

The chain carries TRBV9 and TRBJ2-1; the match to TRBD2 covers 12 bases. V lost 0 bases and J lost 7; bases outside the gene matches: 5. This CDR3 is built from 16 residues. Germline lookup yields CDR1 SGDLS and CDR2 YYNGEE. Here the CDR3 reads CASSVGLAGGINEQFF. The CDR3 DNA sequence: TGTGCCAGCAGCGTAGGGCTAGCGGGGGGGATAAATGAGCAGTTCTTC.

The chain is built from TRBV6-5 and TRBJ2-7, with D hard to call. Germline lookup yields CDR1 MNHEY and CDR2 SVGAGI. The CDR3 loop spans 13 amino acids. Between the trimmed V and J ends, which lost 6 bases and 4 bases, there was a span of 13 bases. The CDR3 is CASRNPTLYEQYF. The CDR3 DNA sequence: TGTGCCAGCAGAAACCCGACACTGTACGAGCAGTACTTC.

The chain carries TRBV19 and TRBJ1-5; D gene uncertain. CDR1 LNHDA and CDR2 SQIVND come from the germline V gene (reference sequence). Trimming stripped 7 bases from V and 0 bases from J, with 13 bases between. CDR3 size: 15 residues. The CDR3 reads CASIPAVYSNQPQHF. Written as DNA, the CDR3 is TGTGCCAGTATTCCGGCGGTCTATAGCAATCAGCCCCAGCATTTT. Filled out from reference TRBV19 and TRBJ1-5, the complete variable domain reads DGGITQSPKYLFRKEGQNVTLSCEQNLNHDAMYWYRQDPGQGLRLIYYSQIVNDFQKGDIAEGYSVSREKKESFPLTVTSAQKNPTAFYLCASIPAVYSNQPQHFGDGTRLSIL.

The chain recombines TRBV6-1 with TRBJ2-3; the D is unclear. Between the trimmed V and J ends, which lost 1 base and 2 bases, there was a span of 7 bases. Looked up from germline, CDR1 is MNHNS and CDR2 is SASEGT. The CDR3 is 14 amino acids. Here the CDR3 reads CASSEGLDTDTQYF. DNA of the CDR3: TGTGCCAGCAGTGAAGGGCTCGACACAGATACGCAGTATTTT.

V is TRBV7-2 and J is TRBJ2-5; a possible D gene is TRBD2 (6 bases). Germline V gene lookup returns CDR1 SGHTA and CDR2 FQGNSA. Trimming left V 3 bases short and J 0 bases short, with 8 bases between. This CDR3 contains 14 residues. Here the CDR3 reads CASSFLANQETQYF. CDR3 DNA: TGTGCCAGCAGCTTCCTAGCGAACCAAGAGACCCAGTACTTC. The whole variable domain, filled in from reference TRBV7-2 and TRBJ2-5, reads GAGVSQSPSNKVTEKGKDVELRCDPISGHTALYWYRQSLGQGLEFLIYFQGNSAPDKSGLPSDRFSAERTGGSVSTLTIQRTQQEDSAVYLCASSFLANQETQYFGPGTRLLVL.

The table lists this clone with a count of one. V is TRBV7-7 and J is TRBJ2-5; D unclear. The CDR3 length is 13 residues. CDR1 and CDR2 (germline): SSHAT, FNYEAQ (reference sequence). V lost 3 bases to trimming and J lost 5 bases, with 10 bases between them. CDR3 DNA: TGTGCCAGCAGCTTCGAGGTATCGGAGACCCAGTACTTC. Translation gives CASSFEVSETQYF.

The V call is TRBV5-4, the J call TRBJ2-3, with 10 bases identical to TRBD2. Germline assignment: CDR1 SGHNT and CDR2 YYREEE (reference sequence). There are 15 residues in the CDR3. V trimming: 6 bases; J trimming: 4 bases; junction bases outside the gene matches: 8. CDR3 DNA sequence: TGTGCCAGCATCGAAGCGGGGGGGCGATCAGATACGCAGTATTTT. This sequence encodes CASIEAGGRSDTQYF.

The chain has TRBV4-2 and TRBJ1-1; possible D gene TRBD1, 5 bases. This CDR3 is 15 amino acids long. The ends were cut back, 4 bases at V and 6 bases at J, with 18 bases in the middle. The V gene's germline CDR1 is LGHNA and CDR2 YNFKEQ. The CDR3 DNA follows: TGTGCCAGCAGCCTAAGGGCGCAGGGTAACTCTGAAGCTTTCTTT. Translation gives CASSLRAQGNSEAFF.

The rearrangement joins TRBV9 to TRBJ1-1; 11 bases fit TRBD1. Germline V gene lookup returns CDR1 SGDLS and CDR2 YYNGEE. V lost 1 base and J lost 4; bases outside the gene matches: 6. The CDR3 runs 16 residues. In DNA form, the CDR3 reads TGTGCCAGCAGCGTAACCCCGGGACAGGGGGGCACTGAAGCTTTCTTT. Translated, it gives CASSVTPGQGGTEAFF.

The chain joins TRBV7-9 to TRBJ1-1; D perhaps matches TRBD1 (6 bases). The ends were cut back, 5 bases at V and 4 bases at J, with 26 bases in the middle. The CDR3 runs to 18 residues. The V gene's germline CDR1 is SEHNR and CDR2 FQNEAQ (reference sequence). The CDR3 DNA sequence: TGTGCCAGCAGCCTGGGGACACACTCGAACGATTGGGGCACTGAAGCTTTCTTT. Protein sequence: CASSLGTHSNDWGTEAFF. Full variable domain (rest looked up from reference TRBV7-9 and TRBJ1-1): DTGVSQNPRHKITKRGQNVTFRCDPISEHNRLYWYRQTLGQGPEFLTYFQNEAQLEKSRLLSDRFSAERPKGSFSTLEIQRTEQGDSAMYLCASSLGTHSNDWGTEAFFGQGTRLTVV.

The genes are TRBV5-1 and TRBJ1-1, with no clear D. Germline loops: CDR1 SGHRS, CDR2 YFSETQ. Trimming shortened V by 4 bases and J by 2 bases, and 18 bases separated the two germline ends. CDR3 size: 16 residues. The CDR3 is CASSASPGGPNTEAFF. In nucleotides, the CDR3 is TGCGCCAGCAGCGCCTCCCCTGGAGGGCCAAACACTGAAGCTTTCTTT.

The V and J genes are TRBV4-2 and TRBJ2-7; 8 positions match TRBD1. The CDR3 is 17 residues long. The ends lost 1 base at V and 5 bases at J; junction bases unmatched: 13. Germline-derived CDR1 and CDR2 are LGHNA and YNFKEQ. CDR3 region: CASSQAENSDRADEQYF. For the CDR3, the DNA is TGTGCCAGCAGCCAAGCAGAGAACTCGGACAGGGCAGACGAGCAGTACTTC.

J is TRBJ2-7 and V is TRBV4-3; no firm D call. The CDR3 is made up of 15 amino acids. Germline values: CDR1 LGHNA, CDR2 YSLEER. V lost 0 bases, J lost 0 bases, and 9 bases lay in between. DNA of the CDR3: TGCGCCAGCAGCCAAGATACAGCTACCTCCTACGAGCAGTACTTC. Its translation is CASSQDTATSYEQYF.

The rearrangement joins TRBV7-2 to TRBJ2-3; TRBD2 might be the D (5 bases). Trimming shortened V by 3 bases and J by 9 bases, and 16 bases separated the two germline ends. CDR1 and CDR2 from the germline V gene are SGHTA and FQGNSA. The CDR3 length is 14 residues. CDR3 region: CASSFARTRSTQYF. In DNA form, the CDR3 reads TGTGCCAGCAGCTTCGCCCGAACTAGATCGACGCAGTATTTT.

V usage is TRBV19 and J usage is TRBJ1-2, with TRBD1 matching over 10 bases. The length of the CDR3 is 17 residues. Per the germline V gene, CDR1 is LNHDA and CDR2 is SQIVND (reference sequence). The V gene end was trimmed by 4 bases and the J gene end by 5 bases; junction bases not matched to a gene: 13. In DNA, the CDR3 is TGTGCCAGTAGTACCCAAACTCCGGGACAGGGGCGGTATGGCTACACCTTC. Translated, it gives CASSTQTPGQGRYGYTF.

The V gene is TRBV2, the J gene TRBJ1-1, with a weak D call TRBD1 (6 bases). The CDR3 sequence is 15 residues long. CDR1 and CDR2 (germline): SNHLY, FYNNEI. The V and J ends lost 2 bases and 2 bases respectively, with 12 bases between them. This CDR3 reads CASSEMGASNTEAFF. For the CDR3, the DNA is TGTGCCAGCAGTGAAATGGGGGCCTCCAACACTGAAGCTTTCTTT. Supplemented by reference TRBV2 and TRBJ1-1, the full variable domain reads EPEVTQTPSHQVTQMGQEVILRCVPISNHLYFYWYRQILGQKVEFLVSFYNNEISEKSEIFDDQFSVERPDGSNFTLKIRSTKLEDSAMYFCASSEMGASNTEAFFGQGTRLTVV.

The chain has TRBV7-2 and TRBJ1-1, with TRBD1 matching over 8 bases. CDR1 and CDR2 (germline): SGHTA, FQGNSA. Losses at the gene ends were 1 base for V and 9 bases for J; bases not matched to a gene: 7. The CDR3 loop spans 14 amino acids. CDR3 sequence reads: CASSLVETGGKAFF. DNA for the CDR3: TGTGCCAGCAGCTTAGTAGAAACAGGGGGGAAAGCTTTCTTT. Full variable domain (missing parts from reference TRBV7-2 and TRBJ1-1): GAGVSQSPSNKVTEKGKDVELRCDPISGHTALYWYRQSLGQGLEFLIYFQGNSAPDKSGLPSDRFSAERTGGSVSTLTIQRTQQEDSAVYLCASSLVETGGKAFFGQGTRLTVV.

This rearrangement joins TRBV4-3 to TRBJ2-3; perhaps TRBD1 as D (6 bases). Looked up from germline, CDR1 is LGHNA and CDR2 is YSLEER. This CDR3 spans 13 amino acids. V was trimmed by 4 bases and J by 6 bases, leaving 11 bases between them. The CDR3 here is CASSRRQGDTQYF. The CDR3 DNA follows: TGCGCCAGCAGCCGAAGGCAGGGGGATACGCAGTATTTT.